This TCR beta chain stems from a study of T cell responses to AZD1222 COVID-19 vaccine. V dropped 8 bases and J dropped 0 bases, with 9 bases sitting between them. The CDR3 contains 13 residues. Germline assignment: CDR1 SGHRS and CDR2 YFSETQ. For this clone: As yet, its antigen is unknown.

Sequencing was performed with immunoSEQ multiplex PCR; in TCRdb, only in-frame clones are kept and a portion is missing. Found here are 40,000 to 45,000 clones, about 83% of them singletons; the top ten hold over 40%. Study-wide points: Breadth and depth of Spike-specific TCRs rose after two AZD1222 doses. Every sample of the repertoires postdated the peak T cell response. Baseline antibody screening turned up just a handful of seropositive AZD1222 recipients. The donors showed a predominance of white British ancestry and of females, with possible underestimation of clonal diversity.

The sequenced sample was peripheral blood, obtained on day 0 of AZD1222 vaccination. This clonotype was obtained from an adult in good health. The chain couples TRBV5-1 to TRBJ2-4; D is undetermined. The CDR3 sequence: CASLDLAKNIQYF. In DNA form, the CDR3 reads TGCGCCAGTCTAGATCTAGCCAAAAACATTCAGTACTTC. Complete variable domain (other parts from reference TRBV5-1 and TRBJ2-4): KAGVTQTPRYLIKTRGQQVTLSCSPISGHRSVSWYQQTPGQGLQFLFEYFSETQRNKGNFPGRFSGRQFSNSRSEMNVSTLELGDSALYLCASLDLAKNIQYFGAGTRLSVL.